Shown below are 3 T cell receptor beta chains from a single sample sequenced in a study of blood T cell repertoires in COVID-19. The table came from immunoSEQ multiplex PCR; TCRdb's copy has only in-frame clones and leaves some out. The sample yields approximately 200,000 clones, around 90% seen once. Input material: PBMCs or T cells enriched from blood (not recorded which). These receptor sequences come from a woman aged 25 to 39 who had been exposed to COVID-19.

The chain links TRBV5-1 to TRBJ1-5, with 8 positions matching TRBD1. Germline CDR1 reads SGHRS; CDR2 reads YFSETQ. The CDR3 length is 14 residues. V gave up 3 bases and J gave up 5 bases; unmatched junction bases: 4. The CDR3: CASSWTGSDQPQHF. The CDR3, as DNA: TGCGCCAGCAGCTGGACAGGGAGCGATCAGCCCCAGCATTTT.

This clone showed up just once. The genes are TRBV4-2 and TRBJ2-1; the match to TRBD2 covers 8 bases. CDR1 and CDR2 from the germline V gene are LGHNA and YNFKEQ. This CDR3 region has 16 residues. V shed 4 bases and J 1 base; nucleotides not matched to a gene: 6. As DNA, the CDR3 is TGTGCCAGCAGCCTTAGCGGGATGGGATCCTACAATGAGCAGTTCTTC. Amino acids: CASSLSGMGSYNEQFF.

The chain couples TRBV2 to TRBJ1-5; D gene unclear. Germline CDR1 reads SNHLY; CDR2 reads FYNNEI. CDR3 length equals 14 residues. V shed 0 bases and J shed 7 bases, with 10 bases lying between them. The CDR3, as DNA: TGTGCCAGCAGTGAAGCGCCGGGGAAACAGCCCCAGCATTTT. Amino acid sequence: CASSEAPGKQPQHF.